This T cell receptor beta chain was captured in a study of response to subunit inactivated influenza vaccine. This clonotype was counted a few times. TCRdb processed the RT-PCR reads anew with MiXCR; each CDR3 protein has one entry. Of around 160,000 distinct CDR3 sequences listed, about a tenth are singletons. The TCR was taken from a man aged 50 to 60 who received an inactivated influenza vaccine. Sample: non-naive T cells sorted from PBMCs, taken about 6 weeks after vaccination.

The CDR3 DNA follows: TGTGCCAGCAGTCCAACAGCGTCCTATAATTCACCCCTCCACTTT. Amino acids: CASSPTASYNSPLHF. The chain uses TRBV6-1 and TRBJ1-6; D gene unclear. Per the germline V gene, CDR1 is MNHNS and CDR2 is SASEGT. Trimming shortened V by 5 bases and J by 1 base, and 9 bases separated the two germline ends. The CDR3 sequence is 15 residues long.